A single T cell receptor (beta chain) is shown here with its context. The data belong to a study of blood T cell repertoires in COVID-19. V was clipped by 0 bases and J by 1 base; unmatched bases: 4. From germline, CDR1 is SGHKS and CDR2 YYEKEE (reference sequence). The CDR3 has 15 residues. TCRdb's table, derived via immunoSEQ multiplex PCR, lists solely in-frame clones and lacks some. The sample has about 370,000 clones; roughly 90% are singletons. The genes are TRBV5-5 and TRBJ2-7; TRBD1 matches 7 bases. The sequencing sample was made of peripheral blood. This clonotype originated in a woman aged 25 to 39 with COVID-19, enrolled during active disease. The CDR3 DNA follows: TGTGCCAGCAGCTTGGGACAGGGTTGGTCCTACGAGCAGTACTTC. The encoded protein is CASSLGQGWSYEQYF.